The present T cell receptor (beta chain) was sequenced within a study of T cells after yellow fever vaccination. The CDR3 length is 8 residues. Trimming took 5 bases from V and 13 from J, leaving 3 bases between them. Germline V gives CDR1 SEHNR, CDR2 FQNEAQ (reference sequence). Template-switching 5'RACE yielded the TCR cDNA; a universal primer site and UMIs were added in the process. Each CDR3 protein is one row after TCRdb ran MiXCR on the 5' RACE reads. The table lists roughly 56,000 distinct CDR3 sequences, approximately 6% of them singletons, with about 28% in the top ten. Findings of the study overall: Abundant bulk-population clonotypes could contaminate the FACS-sorted repertoires. Weaker, the secondary response had a peak occurring faster, on day 5 versus 15.

This clonotype was recorded many times. The clonotype comes from a young man who received the YFV17D yellow fever vaccine. The material was PBMCs, either bulk or a sorted T-cell subset (CD4+, CD8+, memory, or dextramer-sorted; not recorded which), obtained on the day of the yellow fever booster vaccination. The rearrangement joins TRBV7-9 to TRBJ2-1; D gene uncertain. As DNA, the CDR3 is TGTGCCAGCAGCGCCCAGTTCTTC. It encodes CASSAQFF.